The rows below give T cell receptor beta chains drawn from one sample of a study of blood T cells in healthy people across ages. MiXCR was run by TCRdb on the 5' RACE reads, yielding one entry per CDR3 protein. The data show some 800,000 distinct CDR3 sequences, with 20% to 25% seen just once and under 4.5% held by the top ten. The sample was also reused in another study, on T cells of mothers and their children.

Sequenced input: blood. These receptors were collected from a boy younger than 18 in good health. Both conserved end residues are part of each CDR3. D genes are given only for firm matches. Some rows mark clone size as missing; the rest say once, few, many or name a class of expanded clone.

V gene	clone size	J gene	D gene	CDR3 DNA	CDR3 protein
TRBV4-3	few	TRBJ1-2	.	TGCGCCAGCAGCCAAGGAACACGGGACCCAAACTATGGCTACACCTTC	CASSQGTRDPNYGYTF
TRBV12-3/TRBV12-4	.	TRBJ1-1	.	TGTGCCAGCAGTTTGGGGTTGGGCCTGAACACTGAAGCTTTCTTT	CASSLGLGLNTEAFF
TRBV7-9	.	TRBJ1-2	TRBD1	TGTGCCAGCAGCGCGGACAGGGGATTCGACACCTTC	CASSADRGFDTF
TRBV28	.	TRBJ1-5	.	TGTGCCAGCATCTTCGGACCACAGGGCCTCAATCAGCCCCAGCATTTT	CASIFGPQGLNQPQHF
TRBV18	.	TRBJ2-1	TRBD2	TGTGCCAGCTCCCGCGGGAAGCGGGGCGGCCTCAATGAGCAGTTCTTC	CASSRGKRGGLNEQFF
TRBV6-4	few	TRBJ2-3	.	TGTGCCAGCAGTGACGGGACCCCCACAGATACGCAGTATTTT	CASSDGTPTDTQYF
TRBV29-1	.	TRBJ2-1	.	TGCAGCGTAATCCTGGCCGTTCACAATGAGCAGTTCTTC	CSVILAVHNEQFF
TRBV5-1	many	TRBJ2-7	TRBD1	TGCGCCAGCAGCCCGTGGACAGGGAGCTACGAGCAGTACTTC	CASSPWTGSYEQYF
TRBV4-3	once	TRBJ2-1	.	TGCGCCAGCAGCTTTTGGAGGCAGGCCGATGAGCAGTTCTTC	CASSFWRQADEQFF
TRBV6-2/TRBV6-3	.	TRBJ1-5	TRBD1	TGTGCCAGCAATCCGGACAGGGTGAACAATCAGCCCCAGCATTTT	CASNPDRVNNQPQHF
TRBV29-1	few	TRBJ1-2	.	TGCAGCGTGCCTAGGGGTGGCCAGTATGGCTACACCTTC	CSVPRGGQYGYTF
TRBV7-9	.	TRBJ2-7	TRBD2	TGTGCCAGCAGCTCAGTGGGACTAGCGGGGACCTACGAGCAGTACTTC	CASSSVGLAGTYEQYF
TRBV30	few	TRBJ2-3	.	TGTGCTGGGGACGGATCCACAGATACGCAGTATTTT	CAGDGSTDTQYF
TRBV15	.	TRBJ2-3	.	TGTGCCACCAGGCCCCCGTCGACAGATACGCAGTATTTT	CATRPPSTDTQYF
TRBV12-3/TRBV12-4	.	TRBJ2-5	.	TGTGCCAGCAGGGTAGGGGCCCAAGAGACCCAGTACTTC	CASRVGAQETQYF